What follows is one TCR beta chain and its context. This CDR3 is 12 amino acids long. V lost 7 bases and J 6 bases, leaving 12 bases between the germline ends. Germline lookup yields CDR1 MDHEN and CDR2 SYDVKM. The method was immunoSEQ multiplex PCR; TCRdb's version includes in-frame clones alone and lacks a portion of them. The sample records 90,000 to 150,000 clones, 85% to 90% being singletons. This record comes from a study of blood T cell repertoires in COVID-19. This chain connects TRBV28 to TRBJ1-2; D is perhaps TRBD1 (5 bases). The origin of this receptor is a woman between 45 and 60 years old with active or convalescent COVID-19. Sequencing was carried out using peripheral blood. The chain's CDR3 is CASTRDSNGYTF. Here the CDR3 DNA reads TGTGCCAGCACCAGAGACAGTAATGGCTACACCTTC.